Below, 19 T cell receptor beta chains from the same sample are listed, as sequenced in a study of blood T cells in healthy people across ages. The use of a sample-barcoded 5' primer and a J-beta primer mix characterized a second PCR of about 7 to 12 cycles. TCRdb ran MiXCR on the 5' RACE reads and lists one entry per CDR3 protein. The sample yields roughly 1,500,000 distinct CDR3 sequences, around 39% seen once. The specimen was blood. These receptors all stem from a woman aged 18-29 years in good health.

A few counts support this clonotype. One base away lies a much larger clone, so this may be a sequencing read error. The chain joins TRBV5-1 to TRBJ2-7; D possibly matches TRBD1 or TRBD2 (5 bases each). Germline V CDR1 and CDR2: SGHRS, YFSETQ. This CDR3 region has 15 residues. With 0 bases removed from V and 7 bases from J, the gap between germline ends came to 17 bases. This CDR3 is CASSLGGGDGNEQYF. The CDR3 coding sequence is TGCGCCAGCAGCTTGGGTGGTGGGGACGGCAATGAGCAGTACTTC.

The V and J genes are TRBV5-1 and TRBJ1-2; D gene unclear. In germline, CDR1 is SGHRS, CDR2 YFSETQ. The CDR3 totals 15 residues. The V gene lost 4 bases and the J gene lost 0 bases, with 13 bases spanning the gap. The CDR3 sequence: CASSPERPANYGYTF. Here the CDR3 DNA reads TGCGCCAGCAGCCCGGAACGGCCAGCTAACTATGGCTACACCTTC.

CDR3 protein: CATSDGGGAMSVLTF. The CDR3, as DNA: TGTGCCACCAGTGATGGAGGGGGCGCGATGAGTGTCCTGACTTTC. This rearrangement joins TRBV24-1 to TRBJ2-6, with D possibly being TRBD1 (7 bases). The CDR3 has 15 residues. Trimming took 3 bases from V and 13 from J, leaving 18 bases between them. In germline, CDR1 is KGHDR, CDR2 SFDVKD.

The chain uses TRBV10-2 and TRBJ1-2; D gene unclear. The CDR3 totals 12 residues. V lost 8 bases, J lost 7 bases, and 14 bases lay in between. The germline CDR1 and CDR2 sequences are WSHSY and SAAADI. CDR3 sequence: CASRREFGGYTF. The CDR3 DNA reads TGCGCCAGCCGGCGGGAGTTCGGTGGCTACACCTTC.

The chain uses TRBV4-1 and TRBJ2-7; maybe TRBD1 (6 bases). The CDR3 is 17 residues long. Trimming left V 0 bases short and J 0 bases short, with 15 bases between. Germline lookup yields CDR1 MGHRA and CDR2 YSYEKL. The DNA for the CDR3 is TGCGCCAGCAGCCAAGATAGGGTGGGGGCGGACTCCTACGAGCAGTACTTC. The encoded protein is CASSQDRVGADSYEQYF.

This clonotype was counted once. This chain uses TRBV6-5 with TRBJ2-7; TRBD2 agrees at 7 bases. CDR3 length: 15 amino acids. CDR1 is MNHEY, CDR2 SVGAGI, per germline. After removal of 0 bases from V and 4 bases from J, the junction contained 6 bases not matched to a gene. CDR3 in DNA: TGTGCCAGCAGTTACTCGAGACGGGGAGGGTACGAGCAGTACTTC. Translating gives CASSYSRRGGYEQYF.

Only a few counts were recorded for this clonotype. The chain joins TRBV6-5 to TRBJ2-3, with TRBD2 as a possible D gene (6 bases). The germline gives CDR1 MNHEY, CDR2 SVGAGI. The CDR3 spans 13 residues. V was trimmed by 5 bases and J by 10 bases, leaving 16 bases between them. CDR3 protein: CASSPPEGRAQYF. CDR3 sequence (DNA): TGTGCCAGCAGTCCCCCGGAGGGGCGGGCGCAGTATTTT.

The rearrangement uses TRBV20-1 and TRBJ2-4, with 7 bases that match TRBD2. The J call is doubtful: the DNA matches TRBJ2-7 better. The V gene's germline CDR1 is DFQATT and CDR2 SNEGSKA (reference sequence). The CDR3 covers 12 residues. Written as DNA, the CDR3 is TGCAGTGCCCGACGCCCTAGCGGCGAGCAGTACTTC. Protein product: CSARRPSGEQYF.

This clonotype was observed a few times. The chain couples TRBV7-9 to TRBJ2-7, with TRBD2 matching over 7 bases. The J segment lost 7 bases and the V segment lost 5 bases, leaving 14 bases of the junction unmatched. The CDR3 has 15 amino acids. Germline V gene sequence: CDR1 SEHNR, CDR2 FQNEAQ (reference sequence). CDR3 DNA sequence: TGTGCCAGCAGCCTCGGGGGGAAGTCCTACAATGAGCAGTACTTC. Its translation: CASSLGGKSYNEQYF. Complete variable domain (other parts from reference TRBV7-9 and TRBJ2-7): DTGVSQNPRHKITKRGQNVTFRCDPISEHNRLYWYRQTLGQGPEFLTYFQNEAQLEKSRLLSDRFSAERPKGSFSTLEIQRTEQGDSAMYLCASSLGGKSYNEQYFGPGTRLTVT.

Only a few counts were recorded for this clonotype. The V call is TRBV14, the J call TRBJ2-3; 9 nucleotides match TRBD1. Germline V lookup: CDR1 SGHDN, CDR2 FVKESK. The V and J ends lost 1 base and 3 bases, in that order; junction bases with no gene match: 5. The CDR3 consists of 16 residues. The CDR3 nucleotides are TGTGCCAGCAGCCAAGGGACAGGGGCGCGAACAGATACGCAGTATTTT. This encodes CASSQGTGARTDTQYF.

The chain employs TRBV20-1 and TRBJ2-7; D tentatively fits TRBD1 or TRBD2 (5 bases each). Trimming removed 2 bases at V and 6 bases at J, with 20 bases between. This CDR3 has 15 residues. The germline gives CDR1 DFQATT, CDR2 SNEGSKA (reference sequence). The CDR3 nucleotides are TGCAGTGCTAGATCGGGGCCGGCTCTCGGATGCGAGCAGTACTTC. This gives the protein CSARSGPALGCEQYF.

V is TRBV20-1 and J is TRBJ1-2; 7 bases agree with TRBD1. Germline values: CDR1 DFQATT, CDR2 SNEGSKA (reference sequence). CDR3 length equals 17 residues. Trimming cost V 5 bases and J 0 bases; bases outside gene matches: 15. DNA for the CDR3: TGCAGTGCTGGTTACAGGGGTGGGCATCCAGCTAACTATGGCTACACCTTC. Translated: CSAGYRGGHPANYGYTF.

The rearrangement uses TRBV20-1 and TRBJ2-7; D gene unclear. Looked up from germline, CDR1 is DFQATT and CDR2 is SNEGSKA (reference sequence). V lost 4 bases to trimming and J lost 2 bases, with 9 bases between them. The CDR3 runs to 12 residues. CDR3 in amino acids: CSATGSTYEQYF. CDR3 sequence (DNA): TGCAGTGCTACTGGGTCCACCTACGAGCAGTACTTC.

The chain uses TRBV28 and TRBJ2-7; TRBD2 matches 13 bases. V gave up 4 bases and J gave up 2 bases; unmatched junction bases: 8. The V gene's germline CDR1 is MDHEN and CDR2 SYDVKM. CDR3 size: 17 residues. DNA of the CDR3: TGTGCCAGCAGTTGGGGACTAGCGGGATTTTCAGCCTACGAGCAGTACTTC. The encoded protein is CASSWGLAGFSAYEQYF.

The chain joins TRBV5-1 to TRBJ1-2, with unresolved D. Germline lookup yields CDR1 SGHRS and CDR2 YFSETQ. CDR3 size: 12 residues. Trimming left V 4 bases short and J 6 bases short, with 10 bases between. The CDR3 region is CASSKERDGYTF. CDR3 bases: TGCGCCAGCAGCAAGGAGAGGGATGGCTACACCTTC.

The J gene is TRBJ2-2, the V gene TRBV9; 11 bases are a match to TRBD2. The CDR3 contains 15 residues. Trimming cost V 5 bases and J 7 bases; bases outside gene matches: 7. Looked up from germline, CDR1 is SGDLS and CDR2 is YYNGEE. The CDR3 nucleotides are TGTGCCAGCAGGTGGAGTAGCGGGGGGGACGGGGAGCTGTTTTTT. This sequence encodes CASRWSSGGDGELFF.

The V gene is TRBV12-3 or TRBV12-4, the J gene TRBJ2-7; TRBD1 matches at 12 bases. This CDR3 is 15 amino acids long. V shed 4 bases, J shed 9 bases, and the junction held 10 bases outside the gene matches. CDR3 in amino acids: CASSSTGTGGAWQYF. The DNA of the CDR3 is TGTGCCAGCAGTTCCACCGGGACAGGGGGCGCATGGCAGTACTTC.

This clonotype was observed a handful of times. The chain couples TRBV28 to TRBJ2-1, with TRBD1 identical over 7 bases. The J call may be mistaken, given a closer DNA end match to TRBJ2-7. Germline V lookup: CDR1 MDHEN, CDR2 SYDVKM. The CDR3 length is 17 residues. CDR3 bases: TGTGCCAGCAGTCCCCCGAGGACAGGTAGCTCCTACAATGAGCAGTACTTC. Protein product: CASSPPRTGSSYNEQYF.

V usage is TRBV24-1 and J usage is TRBJ2-7; 8 nucleotides align to TRBD1. The tail of the sequence fits TRBJ2-5 better, so the J call may be wrong. The CDR3 loop spans 15 amino acids. Germline CDR1 reads KGHDR; CDR2 reads SFDVKD. The CDR3 is CATSDSTGAEETQYF. The CDR3 DNA reads as TGTGCCACCAGTGATTCGACAGGGGCAGAAGAGACCCAGTACTTC.